What follows are 20 T cell receptor beta chains derived from one specimen sequenced in a study of blood T cell repertoires in COVID-19. The repertoire was sequenced with immunoSEQ multiplex PCR; TCRdb's copy has only in-frame clones and lacks some. This sample has 19,000 or so clones, with approximately 90% found just once. The sample taken for sequencing was peripheral blood. Receptor source: a man in his sixties or seventies with acute or convalescent COVID-19.

In its sample, this clone was seen once. The chain couples TRBV19 to TRBJ2-3; the D gene is possibly TRBD2 (7 bases). Germline values: CDR1 LNHDA, CDR2 SQIVND (reference sequence). The CDR3 sequence is 15 residues long. V was pared by 7 bases and J by 6 bases, with 20 bases between. CDR3 in amino acids: CASMRGRDLRDTQYF. The CDR3 DNA is TGTGCCAGTATGCGGGGGCGGGACCTCAGGGATACGCAGTATTTT.

This rearrangement joins TRBV5-4 to TRBJ2-1, with D possibly TRBD2 on 6 matching bases. The germline V gene has CDR1 SGHNT and CDR2 YYREEE (reference sequence). Trimming removed 4 bases at V and 2 bases at J, with 10 bases between. The CDR3 is 14 residues long. In DNA, the CDR3 is TGTGCCAGCAGCGCGGGCGGGACCTACAATGAGCAGTTCTTC. Its protein product is CASSAGGTYNEQFF. The full variable domain, with the rest looked up from reference TRBV5-4 and TRBJ2-1, is ETGVTQSPTHLIKTRGQQVTLRCSSQSGHNTVSWYQQALGQGPQFIFQYYREEENGRGNFPPRFSGLQFPNYSSELNVNALELDDSALYLCASSAGGTYNEQFFGPGTRLTVL.

The rearrangement uses TRBV6-5 and TRBJ2-5, with D possibly matching TRBD1 (6 bases). V lost 8 bases and J 5 bases, leaving 12 bases between the germline ends. Germline V CDR1 and CDR2: MNHEY, SVGAGI. The CDR3 sequence is 12 residues long. The CDR3 protein is CASRRGWETQYF. The DNA of the CDR3 is TGTGCCAGCCGAAGGGGGTGGGAGACCCAGTACTTC.

The chain combines TRBV25-1 with TRBJ1-1; 8 bases align to TRBD1. The CDR3 is 15 residues long. The trim removed 4 bases at V and 4 bases at J, leaving 8 bases unmatched. The V gene's germline CDR1 is MGHDK and CDR2 SYGVNS. The CDR3 DNA is TGTGCCAGCAGTGGCCAGACAGGGGAAGGCACTGAAGCTTTCTTT. As protein: CASSGQTGEGTEAFF.

V usage is TRBV9 and J usage is TRBJ1-1; tentative D call: TRBD1 (5 bases). Germline CDR1 reads SGDLS; CDR2 reads YYNGEE. Trimming took off 3 bases at V and 10 bases at J, with 16 bases between the two ends. This CDR3 is 13 amino acids long. CDR3 nucleotides: TGTGCCAGCAGCGGAGAGGAGGGGTCTGTAGCTTTCTTT. It specifies CASSGEEGSVAFF.

V and J are TRBV3-1 (or the pseudogene TRBV3-2) and TRBJ2-1; 11 bases are a match to TRBD2. The trim removed 5 bases at V and 5 bases at J, leaving 5 bases unmatched. Germline values: CDR1 LGHDT, CDR2 YNNKEL (reference sequence). This CDR3 region has 15 residues. In DNA form, the CDR3 reads TGTGCCAGCAGCACCGGGACTAGCGGAAACAATGAGCAGTTCTTC. Translating gives CASSTGTSGNNEQFF.

The V call is TRBV7-3, the J call TRBJ2-3, with D maybe TRBD2 (6 bases). The CDR3 covers 14 residues. The germline gives CDR1 SGHTA, CDR2 FQGTGA. The V end lost 5 bases, the J end lost 0 bases, and 9 bases lay between the germline ends. The chain's CDR3 is CASSPGTSTDTQYF. CDR3 nucleotides: TGTGCCAGCAGCCCTGGGACTAGCACAGATACGCAGTATTTT.

The rearrangement joins TRBV9 to TRBJ2-2; 8 bases are a match to TRBD2. Germline values: CDR1 SGDLS, CDR2 YYNGEE. V dropped 3 bases and J dropped 5; count of bases not matched to a gene: 9. This CDR3 comprises 16 residues. The CDR3 is CASSAGGTRGTGELFF. The CDR3 DNA follows: TGTGCCAGCAGCGCCGGCGGGACTAGAGGGACCGGGGAGCTGTTTTTT.

In nucleotides, the CDR3 is TGTGCCAGCAGTCTGGACAGGGAAACTGAAGCTTTCTTT. Translated: CASSLDRETEAFF. This sequence joins TRBV12-3 or TRBV12-4 and TRBJ1-1; 8 bases are a match to TRBD1. This CDR3 spans 13 amino acids. The V gene end was trimmed by 5 bases and the J gene end by 5 bases; junction bases not matched to a gene: 4.

The chain recombines TRBV11-3 with TRBJ2-5, with D uncertain. This CDR3 has 13 residues. V lost 5 bases and J lost 2, with 9 bases in between. Germline CDR1 SGHNT, CDR2 YENEEA. The CDR3, as DNA: TGTGCCAGCAGCCCCGGAGCGCAAGAGACCCAGTACTTC. Encoded protein: CASSPGAQETQYF.

The chain has TRBV7-8 and TRBJ1-1; D call uncertain. The V gene's germline CDR1 is SGHVS and CDR2 FQNEAQ. Deletions cut 5 bases from V and 2 bases from J, with 9 bases between. The CDR3 covers 13 residues. The CDR3: CASSAGSNTEAFF. The DNA of the CDR3 is TGTGCCAGCAGCGCGGGGAGTAACACTGAAGCTTTCTTT.

This clone has only one observation. V is TRBV11-3 and J is TRBJ2-1; 8 nucleotides align to TRBD1. The germline gives CDR1 SGHNT, CDR2 YENEEA. The trim removed 5 bases at V and 4 bases at J, leaving 7 bases unmatched. The CDR3 runs 15 residues. CDR3 in DNA: TGTGCCAGCAGCCGAACAGGGGGAACGTACAATGAGCAGTTCTTC. Its protein is CASSRTGGTYNEQFF.

The chain combines TRBV19 with TRBJ1-2, with D possibly being TRBD1 (6 bases). Per the germline V gene, CDR1 is LNHDA and CDR2 is SQIVND (reference sequence). The CDR3 covers 16 residues. Between the trimmed V and J ends, which lost 3 bases and 0 bases, there was a span of 14 bases. This chain's CDR3 is CASSITLDRTNYGYTF. The CDR3 DNA reads as TGTGCCAGTAGTATTACTTTGGACAGAACTAACTATGGCTACACCTTC.

The J gene is TRBJ2-3, the V gene TRBV28; D gene uncertain. Per the germline V gene, CDR1 is MDHEN and CDR2 is SYDVKM. This CDR3 spans 12 amino acids. V shed 10 bases and J shed 9 bases, with 17 bases lying between them. CDR3 sequence reads: CATSQGSETQYF. The CDR3 nucleotides are TGTGCCACCAGCCAAGGATCGGAGACGCAGTATTTT.

This chain connects TRBV19 to TRBJ2-3; the D gene is possibly TRBD2 (5 bases). CDR3 size: 14 residues. The germline V gene encodes CDR1 LNHDA and CDR2 SQIVND (reference sequence). Trimming cost V 1 base and J 2 bases, with 7 bases left between them. The CDR3 DNA sequence: TGTGCCAGTAGTATAGGGACTGTCACAGATACGCAGTATTTT. It translates to CASSIGTVTDTQYF.

V gene TRBV12-3 or TRBV12-4 combines with J gene TRBJ1-1, with a possible D match to TRBD1 (5 bases). Trimming pared 7 bases from V and 5 bases from J, leaving 14 bases between. CDR3 size: 13 residues. CDR3 sequence (DNA): TGTGCCAGCACCTCAATTAGGGGTACTGAAGCTTTCTTT. It encodes CASTSIRGTEAFF.

This clone was picked up one time. CDR3 protein: CASSQGRSGTSIYEQYF. CDR3 in DNA: TGTGCCAGCAGCCAGGGGAGAAGCGGGACTAGCATCTACGAGCAGTACTTC. The chain combines TRBV4-2 with TRBJ2-7; 9 bases fit TRBD2. The V gene end was trimmed by 3 bases and the J gene end by 3 bases; junction bases not matched to a gene: 12. This CDR3 region has 17 residues. Germline assignment: CDR1 LGHNA and CDR2 YNFKEQ.

The rearrangement uses TRBV11-2 and TRBJ1-1; 9 bases are shared with TRBD1. The CDR3 consists of 12 residues. J lost 9 bases, V lost 6 bases, and 5 bases had no gene match. CDR1 and CDR2 from the germline V gene are SGHAT and FQNNGV. CDR3 region: CASSSTGGKAFF. The CDR3 DNA is TGTGCCAGCAGTTCCACAGGGGGCAAAGCTTTCTTT.

The chain combines TRBV6-6 with TRBJ2-3; 11 nucleotides line up with TRBD2. Germline V gives CDR1 MNHNY, CDR2 SVGAGI (reference sequence). The CDR3 has 16 amino acids. The J segment lost 0 bases and the V segment lost 6 bases, leaving 5 bases of the junction unmatched. CDR3 in DNA: TGTGCCAGCAGCGCGACTAGCGGGATTAGCACAGATACGCAGTATTTT. Its protein product is CASSATSGISTDTQYF.

The chain employs TRBV6-2 or TRBV6-3 and TRBJ2-7; 10 nucleotides align to TRBD1. The germline gives CDR1 MNHEY, CDR2 SVGEGT. V shed 6 bases, J shed 5 bases, and the junction held 10 bases outside the gene matches. The CDR3 consists of 15 residues. CDR3 nucleotides: TGTGCCAGCAGCGATCCGGGACAGGGGACAAACGAGCAGTACTTC. Its translation: CASSDPGQGTNEQYF.